These 10 T cell receptor beta chains came from one sample sequenced in a study of immune aging and cytomegalovirus after organ transplant. These receptors' antigens are unknown. A microwell BD Rhapsody targeted mRNA and AbSeq workflow captured the cells and built the libraries. Each CDR3 protein gets one entry after TCRdb re-called the single-cell sequencing reads with MiXCR. The repertoire holds approximately 22,000 distinct CDR3 sequences, more than 35% seen once, with less than 30% in the top ten. Noted time point: five sample-tagged time points from pre-transplant (day -1) to day 368 post-transplant, pooled. This specimen consisted of CMV peptide-activated CD4+ and CD8+ T cells sorted from blood, obtained at five time points, pooled. As to subset: sorted CD8+CD137+ and CD4+CD154+ T cells after more than 9 h CMV IE-1 peptide stimulation. The source is a female donor who had a heart transplant and CMV viremia.

The chain has TRBV11-2 and TRBJ1-3; possible D gene TRBD1, 5 bases. The CDR3 extends over 17 amino acids. The ends were cut back, 5 bases at V and 0 bases at J, with 17 bases in the middle. The germline V gene has CDR1 SGHAT and CDR2 FQNNGV. CDR3 amino acids: CASSPTSAGSSGNTIYF. CDR3 bases: TGTGCCAGCAGCCCTACCTCGGCAGGGAGCTCTGGAAACACCATATATTTT.

The chain couples TRBV5-4 to TRBJ2-1; D possibly corresponds to TRBD2 (7 bases). The CDR3 extends over 16 amino acids. The ends were cut back, 4 bases at V and 4 bases at J, with 18 bases in the middle. Per the germline V gene, CDR1 is SGHNT and CDR2 is YYREEE (reference sequence). The CDR3 is CASSPGRGPQYNEQFF. In DNA form, the CDR3 reads TGTGCCAGCAGCCCCGGGCGGGGGCCTCAATACAATGAGCAGTTCTTC.

About this clonotype itself: A read error may account for a junction end that differs from germline. The chain recombines TRBV6-6 with TRBJ2-1; 9 nucleotides match TRBD2. The CDR3 extends over 16 amino acids. Germline V gene lookup returns CDR1 MNHNY and CDR2 SVGAGI (reference sequence). CDR3 residues: CASSRLADYSYSEQFF. CDR3 in DNA: TGCGCCAGCAGCCGACTAGCGGATTACTCCTACAGTGAGCAGTTCTTC.

This chain links TRBV20-1 with TRBJ2-1; D is ambiguous. V gave up 1 base and J gave up 8 bases, with 21 bases separating them. The germline gives CDR1 DFQATT, CDR2 SNEGSKA (reference sequence). The CDR3 is 16 amino acids. The CDR3 DNA sequence: TGCAGTGCTAGAGTCTTAGGAACAAATCACAGATATGAGCAGTTCTTC. Its protein product is CSARVLGTNHRYEQFF.

The rearrangement uses TRBV12-3 or TRBV12-4 and TRBJ1-5; TRBD1 might be the D (5 bases). V gave up 2 bases and J gave up 4 bases, with 15 bases separating them. The CDR3 sequence is 16 residues long. The chain's CDR3 is CASSLKVSGANQPQHF. CDR3 DNA: TGTGCCAGCAGTTTAAAGGTCAGTGGGGCTAATCAGCCCCAGCATTTT.

This clonotype was detected ten times or more. This may come from a read error, since a much larger clone is one base off. The rearrangement joins TRBV19 to TRBJ2-5; weak D call: TRBD2 (7 bases). Germline V gives CDR1 LNHDA, CDR2 SQIVND (reference sequence). This CDR3 spans 15 amino acids. The V and J ends lost 3 bases and 7 bases respectively, with 18 bases between them. The CDR3 DNA reads TGTGCCAGTAGTATCGGATGGGGGGGCGGGGGGACCCAGTACTTC. As protein: CASSIGWGGGGTQYF.

The chain is built from TRBV7-2 and TRBJ1-2; D perhaps matches TRBD1 (6 bases). V lost 5 bases and J 5 bases, leaving 15 bases between the germline ends. The length of the CDR3 is 14 residues. Germline CDR1 and CDR2: SGHTA and FQGNSA. The CDR3 DNA follows: TGTGCCAGCAGCCCAACGGGGGGGCGTTATGGCTACACCTTC. This translates into CASSPTGGRYGYTF.

This clonotype was observed a single time. The rearrangement uses TRBV9 and TRBJ2-3, with 8 nucleotides matching TRBD2. Germline-derived CDR1 and CDR2 are SGDLS and YYNGEE. This CDR3 has 17 residues. The V gene end was trimmed by 4 bases and the J gene end by 0 bases; junction bases not matched to a gene: 10. As DNA, the CDR3 is TGTGCCAGCAGCAAAAGGACGGGGGGGGGAAGCACAGATACGCAGTATTTT. This gives the protein CASSKRTGGGSTDTQYF.

This clonotype was counted only a few times. Germline and junction disagree at one end, which may indicate a read error. The chain employs TRBV20-1 and TRBJ1-5; TRBD1 matches at 8 bases. The germline gives CDR1 DFQATT, CDR2 SNEGSKA (reference sequence). There are 15 residues in the CDR3. CDR3 loop: CSARDPGQGNQPQHF. CDR3 nucleotide sequence: TGCAGTGCTAGAGATCCCGGACAGGGCAACCAGCCCCAGCATTTT.

In its sample, this clonotype was seen a few times. The J gene is TRBJ2-2, the V gene TRBV6-1; D gene uncertain. There are 14 residues in the CDR3. CDR1 is MNHNS, CDR2 SASEGT, per germline. Deletions cut 1 base from V and 5 bases from J, with 8 bases between. This chain's CDR3 is CASSEGLRTGELFF. CDR3 nucleotide sequence: TGTGCCAGCAGTGAAGGGTTGAGGACCGGGGAGCTGTTTTTT.